This TCR beta chain came from a study of blood T cell repertoires in COVID-19. Libraries were prepared by immunoSEQ multiplex PCR; TCRdb keeps only in-frame clonotypes and omits some of them. The sample holds around 300,000 clones; more than 80% are singletons and the top ten take less than 3%. Germline V gene data show CDR1 as ENHRY and CDR2 as SYGVKD. This CDR3 is built from 14 residues. With 5 bases clipped from V and 3 bases from J, the junction kept 3 bases outside the gene matches. This chain connects TRBV10-3 to TRBJ1-5, with TRBD1 identical over 8 bases. This clonotype was obtained from a woman aged 25 to 39 with active or convalescent COVID-19. The sequenced material came from peripheral blood. This CDR3 is CAISLQGVNQPQHF. The CDR3 nucleotides are TGTGCCATCAGTTTACAGGGGGTCAATCAGCCCCAGCATTTT.